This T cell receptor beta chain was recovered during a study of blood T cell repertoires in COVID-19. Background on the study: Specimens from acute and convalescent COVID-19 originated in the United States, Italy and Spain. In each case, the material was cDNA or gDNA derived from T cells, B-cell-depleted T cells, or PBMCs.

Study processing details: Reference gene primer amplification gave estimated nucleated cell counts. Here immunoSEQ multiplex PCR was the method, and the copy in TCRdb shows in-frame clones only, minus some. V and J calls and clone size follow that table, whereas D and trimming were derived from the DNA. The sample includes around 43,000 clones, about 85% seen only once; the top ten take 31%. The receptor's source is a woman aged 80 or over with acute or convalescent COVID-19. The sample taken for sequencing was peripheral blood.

Here the CDR3 reads CASRYKRGGPFNNEQFF. As DNA, the CDR3 is TGTGCCAGCAGGTACAAGCGGGGAGGGCCCTTCAACAATGAGCAGTTCTTC. The genes are TRBV6-4 and TRBJ2-1, with 7 bases aligning to TRBD2. CDR1 and CDR2 (germline): MRHNA, SNTAGT. This CDR3 has 17 residues. V was clipped by 6 bases and J by 5 bases; unmatched bases: 16.